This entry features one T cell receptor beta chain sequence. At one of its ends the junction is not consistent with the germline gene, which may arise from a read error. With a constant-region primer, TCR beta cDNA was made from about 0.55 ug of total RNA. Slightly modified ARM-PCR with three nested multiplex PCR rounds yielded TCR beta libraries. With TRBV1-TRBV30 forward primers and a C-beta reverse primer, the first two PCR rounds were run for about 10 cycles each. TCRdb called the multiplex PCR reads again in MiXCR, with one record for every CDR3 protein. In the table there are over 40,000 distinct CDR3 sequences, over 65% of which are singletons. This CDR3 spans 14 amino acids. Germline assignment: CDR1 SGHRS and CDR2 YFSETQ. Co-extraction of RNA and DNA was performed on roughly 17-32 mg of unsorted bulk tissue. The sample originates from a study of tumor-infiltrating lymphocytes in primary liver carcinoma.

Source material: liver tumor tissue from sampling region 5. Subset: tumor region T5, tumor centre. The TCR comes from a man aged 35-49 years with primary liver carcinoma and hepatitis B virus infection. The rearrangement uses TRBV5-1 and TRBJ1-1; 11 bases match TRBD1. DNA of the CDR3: TGCGCCAGCAGCTCGGGACAGGGGGAACCCGAAGTTTTCTTT. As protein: CASSSGQGEPEVFF.